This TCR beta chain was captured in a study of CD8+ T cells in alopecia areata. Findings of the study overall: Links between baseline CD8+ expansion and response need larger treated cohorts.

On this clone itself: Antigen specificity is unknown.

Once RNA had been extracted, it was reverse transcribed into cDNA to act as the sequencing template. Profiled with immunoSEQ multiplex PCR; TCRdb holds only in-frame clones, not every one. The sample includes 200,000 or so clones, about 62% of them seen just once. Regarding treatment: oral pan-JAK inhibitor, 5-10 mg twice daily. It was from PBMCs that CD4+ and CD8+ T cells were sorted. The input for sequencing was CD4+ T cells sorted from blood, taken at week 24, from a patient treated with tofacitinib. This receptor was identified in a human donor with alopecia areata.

This CDR3 reads CASSKQGPDEQFF. The CDR3 DNA sequence: TGCGCCAGCAGCAAACAGGGACCGGATGAGCAGTTCTTC. The V gene is TRBV5-1, the J gene TRBJ2-1, with D possibly being TRBD1 (6 bases). V was clipped by 4 bases and J by 8 bases, with 13 bases between them. CDR3 length: 13 amino acids. Germline V lookup: CDR1 SGHRS, CDR2 YFSETQ. Based on the CDR3 plus reference TRBV5-1 and TRBJ2-1, the full variable domain is KAGVTQTPRYLIKTRGQQVTLSCSPISGHRSVSWYQQTPGQGLQFLFEYFSETQRNKGNFPGRFSGRQFSNSRSEMNVSTLELGDSALYLCASSKQGPDEQFFGPGTRLTVL.